This T cell receptor beta chain was recorded in a study of long-term antiretroviral therapy in people with HIV. On this clone itself: What it recognizes is unknown.

The V and J ends lost 5 bases and 2 bases, in that order; junction bases with no gene match: 8. CDR1 and CDR2 from the germline V gene are SGHKS and YYEKEE (reference sequence). This CDR3 has 15 residues. Version v3.0 of the immunoSEQ assay ran at survey level. TCRdb's table, derived via immunoSEQ multiplex PCR, lists solely in-frame clones and lacks some. Among about 11,000 clones listed, 85% to 90% were seen once. Study results and caveats: Clones that had undergone expansion before ART dominated the repertoire at all time points.

Material: unsorted PBMCs, obtained 0.2 years before starting antiretroviral therapy. The sequence was collected from a woman in her thirties or forties with HIV. The chain combines TRBV5-5 with TRBJ2-7; 9 bases are a match to TRBD1. CDR3 in DNA: TGTGCCAGCAGGTTTACCGGGACAGGGACCTACGAGCAGTACTTC. As protein: CASRFTGTGTYEQYF.